This T cell receptor beta chain was sequenced for a study of OX40 agonist ivuxolimab in advanced cancers. Study overall: A history of anti-PD-1, anti-PD-L1 or anti-CTLA-4 therapy was acceptable, and approximately 40% had some. Two cutaneous melanoma patients and one hepatocellular carcinoma patient, three in all, had partial responses.

The table came from immunoSEQ multiplex PCR; TCRdb's copy has only in-frame clones and leaves some out. This table holds tens of thousands of clones, approximately 81% found once. Germline CDR1 reads LGHNA; CDR2 reads YSLEER. This CDR3 is 18 amino acids long. V trimming: 0 bases; J trimming: 2 bases; junction bases outside the gene matches: 6. Autoimmune disease history or systemic immunosuppression excluded patients. At cycle 4 day 1, cycle 7 day 1, and baseline, blood was sampled. The input for sequencing was CD4+ or CD8+ T cells sorted from blood, taken in a trial of the OX40 agonist ivuxolimab. The source is an adult with an advanced solid tumor such as melanoma, head and neck, liver or kidney cancer. This chain connects TRBV4-3 to TRBJ2-3; 12 bases agree with TRBD2. The CDR3: CASSQDSLAGGFTDTQYF. The DNA of the CDR3 is TGCGCCAGCAGCCAAGATTCGCTAGCGGGGGGGTTCACAGATACGCAGTATTTT.